Below, 18 T cell receptor beta chains from the same sample are listed, as sequenced in a study of post-analysis software for immune sequencing data. General study results and limits: Patients had higher frequencies than controls of about 5 TRBV segments, including TRBV5-6, TRBV5-1 and TRBV20-1.

The antigens for these receptors are not known. Libraries were made from TCR beta cDNA, and they carried unique molecular identifiers. TCRdb re-analysed the PCR reads in MiXCR, keeping a single row per CDR3 protein. Here the sample spans 750,000 to 950,000 distinct CDR3 sequences, about 53% being singletons. The sample taken for sequencing was blood. These receptors came from a girl under 18 with multiple sclerosis.

This clonotype has more than one count but fewer than ten. Relative to the germline gene, one junction end is altered; a read error may explain this. V and J are TRBV20-1 and TRBJ2-4; TRBD2 agrees at 9 bases. The DNA end favors TRBJ2-7, so the J call may be wrong. Germline V gene lookup returns CDR1 DFQATT and CDR2 SNEGSKA (reference sequence). The CDR3 runs to 13 residues. CDR3 in DNA: TGCAGTGCTAGGACTAGCGGCTCCCACGAGCAGTACTTC. Amino acids: CSARTSGSHEQYF.

This clonotype was detected only a few times. The rearrangement joins TRBV12-5 to TRBJ1-2, with TRBD1 matching over 9 bases. The J segment lost 8 bases and the V segment lost 1 base, leaving 2 bases of the junction unmatched. Germline CDR1 is LGHNT and CDR2 is FRNRAP. The CDR3 spans 13 residues. The CDR3 coding sequence is TGTGCTAGTGGTTTGGACAGGGGGCTAGGCTACACCTTC. Its protein is CASGLDRGLGYTF.

V usage is TRBV3-1 and J usage is TRBJ2-4; 8 bases agree with TRBD1. V dropped 4 bases and J dropped 1; count of bases not matched to a gene: 15. The CDR3 totals 19 residues. Germline V lookup: CDR1 LGHDT, CDR2 YNNKEL (reference sequence). The CDR3 loop reads CASSPPRDRPSLAKNIQYF. In DNA form, the CDR3 reads TGTGCCAGCAGCCCCCCCAGGGACAGGCCGAGTCTTGCCAAAAACATTCAGTACTTC.

In this sample, this clonotype turned up a few times. This rearrangement joins TRBV6-5 to TRBJ2-5; 11 bases are a match to TRBD2. The CDR3 is 15 residues long. Germline lookup yields CDR1 MNHEY and CDR2 SVGAGI. Germline trimming cut 5 bases from V and 3 bases from J; bases unmatched to any gene: 5. In DNA form, the CDR3 reads TGTGCCAGCAGTGCCCTGGGACTAGCGGAAGAGACCCAGTACTTC. This gives the protein CASSALGLAEETQYF.

The V gene is TRBV20-1, the J gene TRBJ1-5; D possibly corresponds to TRBD1 (5 bases). The germline gives CDR1 DFQATT, CDR2 SNEGSKA (reference sequence). This CDR3 comprises 14 residues. The V end was cut by 5 bases, the J end by 3 bases, with 14 bases between. The CDR3 nucleotides are TGCAGTGCTGGTACACAGGTGCCCAATCAGCCCCAGCATTTT. Translating gives CSAGTQVPNQPQHF.

To note about this clonotype: The CDR3 does not close with the conserved phenylalanine or tryptophan, likely indicating a read error. The chain has TRBV10-3 and TRBJ2-1; 10 nucleotides agree with TRBD2. CDR1 and CDR2 from the germline V gene are ENHRY and SYGVKD. The CDR3 extends over 14 amino acids. Trimming removed 5 bases from V and 7 bases from J; junction bases left unmatched: 5. The CDR3 region has the DNA TGTGCCATCAGTATAGAGCGGGAGGGAAATGAGCAGTTCTGC. This encodes CAISIEREGNEQFC.

The chain uses TRBV2 and TRBJ1-5, with 10 bases lining up with TRBD1. Germline trimming cut 7 bases from V and 1 base from J; bases unmatched to any gene: 1. This CDR3 is built from 14 residues. From germline, CDR1 is SNHLY and CDR2 FYNNEI. The CDR3 sequence is CASTGQGSNQPQHF. CDR3 bases: TGTGCCAGCACGGGACAGGGGAGCAATCAGCCCCAGCATTTT.

V and J are TRBV10-3 and TRBJ2-4, with 12 bases matching TRBD2. The DNA matches TRBJ2-7 better at its end, which makes the J call doubtful. The CDR3 loop spans 15 amino acids. The V gene's germline CDR1 is ENHRY and CDR2 SYGVKD. CDR3 region: CAISRLAGESSEQYF. Written as DNA, the CDR3 is TGTGCCATCAGTCGACTAGCGGGGGAGAGTAGCGAGCAGTACTTC.

This clonotype showed up just a few times. V and J are TRBV7-9 and TRBJ2-1, with 9 bases matching TRBD2. This CDR3 has 16 residues. Trimming removed 4 bases from V and 5 bases from J; junction bases left unmatched: 9. CDR1 is SEHNR, CDR2 FQNEAQ, per germline (reference sequence). CDR3 amino acids: CASSSPTSGPNNEQFF. In DNA form, the CDR3 reads TGTGCCAGCAGCTCCCCAACTAGCGGGCCCAACAATGAGCAGTTCTTC. The variable domain in full, completed from reference TRBV7-9 and TRBJ2-1, reads DTGVSQNPRHKITKRGQNVTFRCDPISEHNRLYWYRQTLGQGPEFLTYFQNEAQLEKSRLLSDRFSAERPKGSFSTLEIQRTEQGDSAMYLCASSSPTSGPNNEQFFGPGTRLTVL.

The chain is built from TRBV12-3 or TRBV12-4 and TRBJ2-5; 8 positions match TRBD2. With 5 bases clipped from V and 2 bases from J, the junction kept 7 bases outside the gene matches. The CDR3 consists of 15 residues. The DNA of the CDR3 is TGTGCCAGCAGTCCCTTCCCTAGCGGGCAAGAGACCCAGTACTTC. It is translated as CASSPFPSGQETQYF.

The rearrangement uses TRBV3-1 and TRBJ2-7, with 10 positions matching TRBD2. Per the germline V gene, CDR1 is LGHDT and CDR2 is YNNKEL (reference sequence). The CDR3 spans 17 residues. The ends lost 2 bases at V and 3 bases at J; junction bases unmatched: 10. The CDR3 sequence: CASSQRLAGVRDYEQYF. The CDR3 bases are TGTGCCAGCAGCCAACGCCTAGCGGGAGTTCGTGACTACGAGCAGTACTTC.

This clonotype has just one count. The rearrangement uses TRBV7-7 and TRBJ2-7; D remains unclear. The CDR3 has 13 residues. Germline V gene data show CDR1 as SSHAT and CDR2 as FNYEAQ (reference sequence). V was clipped by 5 bases and J by 6 bases, with 14 bases between them. This CDR3 reads CASSRGPPAEQYF. The CDR3 coding sequence is TGTGCCAGCAGCCGCGGACCGCCTGCCGAGCAGTACTTC. Combining the CDR3 with reference TRBV7-7 and TRBJ2-7 gives the whole variable domain GAGVSQSPRYKVTKRGQDVTLRCDPISSHATLYWYQQALGQGPEFLTYFNYEAQPDKSGLPSDRFSAERPEGSISTLTIQRTEQRDSAMYRCASSRGPPAEQYFGPGTRLTVT.

This clonotype was recorded a few times. This chain joins TRBV12-3 or TRBV12-4 and TRBJ2-1; 10 bases line up with TRBD2. The V gene end was trimmed by 8 bases and the J gene end by 7 bases; junction bases not matched to a gene: 11. This CDR3 region has 15 residues. The CDR3 nucleotides are TGTGCCAGCGGGTACGGGGGTAGCGGGGGGAATGAGCAGTTCTTC. Translating gives CASGYGGSGGNEQFF.

The V and J genes are TRBV29-1 and TRBJ2-1, with TRBD1 matching 9 bases. The CDR3 has 14 amino acids. The germline gives CDR1 SQVTM, CDR2 ANQGSEA. With 4 bases clipped from V and 7 bases from J, the junction kept 8 bases outside the gene matches. CDR3 in amino acids: CSVVRLDRGNEQFF. The CDR3 DNA is TGCAGCGTTGTTAGATTGGACAGGGGTAATGAGCAGTTCTTC.

The DNA for the CDR3 is TGTGCCAGCATCACCACCCAGGACGCCCGAGACGAGCAGTACTTC. Its protein is CASITTQDARDEQYF. The chain couples TRBV12-3 or TRBV12-4 to TRBJ2-5; D gene uncertain. The J call may be mistaken, given a closer DNA end match to TRBJ2-7. CDR3 size: 15 residues.

The genes are TRBV29-1 and TRBJ2-1, with 16 bases fitting TRBD2. Germline assignment: CDR1 SQVTM and CDR2 ANQGSEA. V was clipped by 7 bases and J by 7 bases; unmatched bases: 10. The CDR3 consists of 16 residues. Here the CDR3 DNA reads TGCAGCGCCGCGGGGACTAGCGGGGGGGCGTGGAATGAGCAGTTCTTC. Translating it yields CSAAGTSGGAWNEQFF.

This chain links TRBV28 with TRBJ2-7; 7 bases agree with TRBD1. This CDR3 spans 17 amino acids. V lost 5 bases, J lost 0 bases, and 13 bases stayed unmatched. Germline-derived CDR1 and CDR2 are MDHEN and SYDVKM. The CDR3 DNA is TGTGCCAGCAGTCTAGGATCCGCCGGGACAGTCTCCTACGAGCAGTACTTC. Amino acid sequence: CASSLGSAGTVSYEQYF.

The gene calls are TRBV6-5 and TRBJ1-1; a possible D gene is TRBD1 (6 bases). The V end lost 7 bases, the J end lost 4 bases, and 13 bases lay between the germline ends. Germline CDR1 MNHEY, CDR2 SVGAGI. The CDR3 spans 13 residues. CDR3 bases: TGTGCCAGCAACATCAGGGGCGTCACTGAAGCTTTCTTT. Translation gives CASNIRGVTEAFF.